This TCR beta chain is from a study of blood T cells in healthy people across ages. General study findings and limits: It was the long-lived donors that had more naive CD4+ cells and higher diversity than aged donors.

Every donor gave around 10 milliliters of peripheral blood. CDR1 and CDR2 (germline): SGHDN, FVKESK. V was cut by 3 bases and J by 4 bases, with 13 bases left in between. The CDR3 length is 15 residues. Sample-barcoded 5' priming and a J-beta primer mix drove a second PCR of roughly 7 to 11 cycles. Using its own MiXCR run on the 5' RACE reads, TCRdb lists one record per CDR3 protein. The data hold around 1.7 million distinct CDR3 sequences, with roughly 27% observed a single time. This clonotype was observed at least ten times. The antigen is undetermined. The TCR originated in a woman aged 25 to 39 in good health. The chain joins TRBV14 to TRBJ2-1, with D possibly called TRBD1 or TRBD2 (5 bases each). Sequenced: blood. CDR3 DNA: TGTGCCAGCAGCCAGAGAGGGGCACCTTACAATGAGCAGTTCTTC. Its protein is CASSQRGAPYNEQFF.